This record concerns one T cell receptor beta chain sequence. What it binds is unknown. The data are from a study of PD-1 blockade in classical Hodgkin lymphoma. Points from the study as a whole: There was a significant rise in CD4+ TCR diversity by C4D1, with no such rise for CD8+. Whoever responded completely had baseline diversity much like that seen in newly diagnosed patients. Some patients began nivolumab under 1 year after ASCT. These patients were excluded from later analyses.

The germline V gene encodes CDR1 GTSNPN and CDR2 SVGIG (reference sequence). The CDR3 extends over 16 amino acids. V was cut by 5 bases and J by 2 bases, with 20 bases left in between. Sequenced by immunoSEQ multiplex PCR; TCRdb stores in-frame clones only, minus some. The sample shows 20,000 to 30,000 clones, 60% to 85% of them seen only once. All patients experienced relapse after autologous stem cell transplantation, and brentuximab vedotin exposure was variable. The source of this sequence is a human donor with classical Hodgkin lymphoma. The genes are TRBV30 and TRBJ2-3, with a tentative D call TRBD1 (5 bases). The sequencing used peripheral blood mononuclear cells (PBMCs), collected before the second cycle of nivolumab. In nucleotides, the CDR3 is TGTGCCTGGGGTGGAAGGGGCCCGCCATTCACAGATACGCAGTATTTT. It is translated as CAWGGRGPPFTDTQYF.